This T cell receptor (beta chain) was observed in a study of CD8 T cells in Susac syndrome. Study information: Patients with Susac syndrome were therapy-naive, treated with corticosteroids, or treated with intravenous immunoglobulin alone when blood was collected.

Reverse transcription of roughly 0.5 to 1 ug RNA used random hexamers. An immunoSEQ multiplex PCR generated amplified TCR beta CDR3 products spanning 54 Vbeta and 13 Jbeta. Each CDR3 protein is one row after TCRdb ran MiXCR on the immunoSEQ multiplex PCR reads. The table lists about 81,000 distinct CDR3 sequences, 94% of them singletons. CDR3 size: 16 residues. V was pared by 0 bases and J by 2 bases, with 12 bases between. Germline V CDR1 and CDR2: MNHEY, SVGAGI. TEMRA cells were enriched by FACS, while CD8+ and CD4+ T cells were obtained through a negative isolation that was performed magnetically. The sequenced sample was CD8+ T cells from PBMCs. The rearrangement links TRBV6-5 to TRBJ2-3; D not certain. The TCR sequence derives from a human donor with Susac syndrome. CDR3 sequence (DNA): TGTGCCAGCAGTTACTCGAGAGTTCCCCTCACAGATACGCAGTATTTT. It codes for CASSYSRVPLTDTQYF.